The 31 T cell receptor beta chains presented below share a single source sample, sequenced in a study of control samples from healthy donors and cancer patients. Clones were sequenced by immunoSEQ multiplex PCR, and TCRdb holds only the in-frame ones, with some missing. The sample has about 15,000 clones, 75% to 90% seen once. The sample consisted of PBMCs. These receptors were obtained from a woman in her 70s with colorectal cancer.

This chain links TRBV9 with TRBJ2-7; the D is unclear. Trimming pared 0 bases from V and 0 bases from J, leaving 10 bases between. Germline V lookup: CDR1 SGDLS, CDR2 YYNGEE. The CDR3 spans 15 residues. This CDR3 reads CASSVEGSFSYEQYF. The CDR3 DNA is TGTGCCAGCAGCGTAGAAGGATCGTTCTCCTACGAGCAGTACTTC.

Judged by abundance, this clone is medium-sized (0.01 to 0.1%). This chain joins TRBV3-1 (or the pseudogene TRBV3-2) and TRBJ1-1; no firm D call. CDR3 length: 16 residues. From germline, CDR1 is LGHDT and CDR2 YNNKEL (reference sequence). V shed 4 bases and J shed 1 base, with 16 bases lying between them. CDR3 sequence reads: CASSPQFGRRNTEAFF. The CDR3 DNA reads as TGTGCCAGCAGCCCCCAATTTGGGAGAAGGAACACTGAAGCTTTCTTT.

CDR3 nucleotides: TGTGCCAGCTCTCCAGTTAACACCGGGGAGCTGTTTTTT. This sequence encodes CASSPVNTGELFF. V and J are TRBV18 and TRBJ2-2; D gene uncertain. In germline, CDR1 is KGHSH, CDR2 LQKENI. Between the trimmed V and J ends, which lost 6 bases and 2 bases, there was a span of 7 bases. The CDR3 consists of 13 residues.

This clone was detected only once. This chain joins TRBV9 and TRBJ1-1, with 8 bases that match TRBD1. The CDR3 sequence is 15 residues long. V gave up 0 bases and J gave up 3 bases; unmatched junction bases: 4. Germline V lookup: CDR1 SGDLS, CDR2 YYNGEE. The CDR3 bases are TGTGCCAGCAGCGTAGCTCCAGGGGGCGACACTGAAGCTTTCTTT. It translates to CASSVAPGGDTEAFF.

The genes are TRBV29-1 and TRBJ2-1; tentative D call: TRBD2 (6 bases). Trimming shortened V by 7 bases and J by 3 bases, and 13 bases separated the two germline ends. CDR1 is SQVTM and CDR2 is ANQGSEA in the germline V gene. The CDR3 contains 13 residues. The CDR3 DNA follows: TGCAGCGCCAGGACTACCATCTACAATGAGCAGTTCTTC. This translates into CSARTTIYNEQFF.

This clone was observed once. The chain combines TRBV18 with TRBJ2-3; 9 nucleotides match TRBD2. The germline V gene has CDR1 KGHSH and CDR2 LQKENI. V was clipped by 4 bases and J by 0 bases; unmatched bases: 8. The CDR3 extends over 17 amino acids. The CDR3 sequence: CASSQSLAGTSTDTQYF. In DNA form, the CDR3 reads TGTGCCAGCTCACAATCGCTAGCGGGAACTAGCACAGATACGCAGTATTTT.

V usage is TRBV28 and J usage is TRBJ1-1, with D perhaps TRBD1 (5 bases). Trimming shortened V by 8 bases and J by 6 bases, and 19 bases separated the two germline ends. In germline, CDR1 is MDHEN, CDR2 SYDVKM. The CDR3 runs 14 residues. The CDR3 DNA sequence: TGTGCCAGCCGCTTGGCTCAAGGGGCCCCTGAAGCTTTCTTT. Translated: CASRLAQGAPEAFF.

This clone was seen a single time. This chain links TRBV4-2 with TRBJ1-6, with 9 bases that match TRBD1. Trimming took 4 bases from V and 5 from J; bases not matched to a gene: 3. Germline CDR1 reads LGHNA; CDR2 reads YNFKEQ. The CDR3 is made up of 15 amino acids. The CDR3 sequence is CASSLGTGHNSPLHF. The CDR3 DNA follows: TGTGCCAGCAGCCTTGGGACAGGGCATAATTCACCCCTCCACTTT.

The CDR3 reads CATSRGTQNNEQFF. The CDR3 DNA sequence: TGTGCCACCAGCAGAGGGACGCAAAACAATGAGCAGTTCTTC. The rearrangement links TRBV15 to TRBJ2-1; D unclear. CDR1 is LNHNV and CDR2 is YYDKDF in the germline V gene (reference sequence). CDR3 length: 14 amino acids. The V end was cut by 1 base, the J end by 5 bases, with 9 bases between.

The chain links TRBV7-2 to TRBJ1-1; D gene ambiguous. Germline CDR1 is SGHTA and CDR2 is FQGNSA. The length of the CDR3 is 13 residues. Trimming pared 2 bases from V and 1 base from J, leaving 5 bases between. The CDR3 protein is CASSLTRNTEAFF. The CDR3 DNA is TGTGCCAGCAGCTTAACACGGAACACTGAAGCTTTCTTT.

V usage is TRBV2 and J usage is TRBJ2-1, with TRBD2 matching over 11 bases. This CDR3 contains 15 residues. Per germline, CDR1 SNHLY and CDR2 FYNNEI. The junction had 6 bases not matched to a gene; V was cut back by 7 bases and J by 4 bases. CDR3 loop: CASTHTSGGYNEQFF. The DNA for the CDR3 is TGTGCCAGCACCCACACTAGCGGGGGTTACAATGAGCAGTTCTTC.

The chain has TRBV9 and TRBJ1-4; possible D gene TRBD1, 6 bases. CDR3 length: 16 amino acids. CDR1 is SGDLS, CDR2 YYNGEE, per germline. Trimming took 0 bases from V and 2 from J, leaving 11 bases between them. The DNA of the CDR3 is TGTGCCAGCAGCGTAGCCCCAGGGGCGACTAATGAAAAACTGTTTTTT. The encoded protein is CASSVAPGATNEKLFF. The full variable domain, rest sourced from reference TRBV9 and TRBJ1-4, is DSGVTQTPKHLITATGQRVTLRCSPRSGDLSVYWYQQSLDQGLQFLIQYYNGEERAKGNILERFSAQQFPDLHSELNLSSLELGDSALYFCASSVAPGATNEKLFFGSGTQLSVL.

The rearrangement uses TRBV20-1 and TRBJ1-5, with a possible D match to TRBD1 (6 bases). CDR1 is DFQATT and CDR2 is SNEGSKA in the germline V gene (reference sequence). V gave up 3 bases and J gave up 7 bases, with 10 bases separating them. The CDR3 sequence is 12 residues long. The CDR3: CSASGGGQPQHF. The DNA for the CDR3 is TGCAGTGCTAGTGGGGGGGGCCAGCCCCAGCATTTT.

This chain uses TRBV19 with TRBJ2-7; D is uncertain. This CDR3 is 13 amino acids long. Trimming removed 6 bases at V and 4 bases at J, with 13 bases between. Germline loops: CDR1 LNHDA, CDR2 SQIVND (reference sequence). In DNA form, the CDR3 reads TGTGCCAGTAGCCCTCAAGGAAGGTACGAGCAGTACTTC. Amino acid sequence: CASSPQGRYEQYF.

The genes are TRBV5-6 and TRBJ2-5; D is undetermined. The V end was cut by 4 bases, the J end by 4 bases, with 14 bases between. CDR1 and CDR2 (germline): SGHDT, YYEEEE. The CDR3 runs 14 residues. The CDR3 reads CASSPPGQTETQYF. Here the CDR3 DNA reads TGTGCCAGCAGCCCGCCGGGCCAGACAGAGACCCAGTACTTC. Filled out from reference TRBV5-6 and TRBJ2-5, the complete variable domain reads DAGVTQSPTHLIKTRGQQVTLRCSPKSGHDTVSWYQQALGQGPQFIFQYYEEEERQRGNFPDRFSGHQFPNYSSELNVNALLLGDSALYLCASSPPGQTETQYFGPGTRLLVL.

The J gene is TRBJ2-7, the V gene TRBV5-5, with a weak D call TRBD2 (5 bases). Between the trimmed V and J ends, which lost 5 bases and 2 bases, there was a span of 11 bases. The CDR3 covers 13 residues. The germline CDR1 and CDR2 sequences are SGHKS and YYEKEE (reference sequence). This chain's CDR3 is CASRPGLAYEQYF. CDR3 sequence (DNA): TGTGCCAGCAGACCCGGACTCGCCTACGAGCAGTACTTC.

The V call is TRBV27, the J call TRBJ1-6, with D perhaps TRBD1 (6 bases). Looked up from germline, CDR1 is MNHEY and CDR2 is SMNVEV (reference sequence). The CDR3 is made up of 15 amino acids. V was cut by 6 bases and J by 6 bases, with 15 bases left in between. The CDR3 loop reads CASSPPRGTNSPLHF. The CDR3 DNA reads TGTGCCAGCAGCCCCCCTAGGGGGACTAATTCACCCCTCCACTTT.

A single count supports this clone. CDR3 nucleotides: TGTGCCACCAGCAGAGGGACTAGCGGGAACAATGAGCAGTTCTTC. Amino acid sequence: CATSRGTSGNNEQFF. This chain links TRBV24-1 with TRBJ2-1, with 13 bases fitting TRBD2. This CDR3 is 15 amino acids long. Germline CDR1 and CDR2: KGHDR and SFDVKD. V lost 7 bases, J lost 5 bases, and 4 bases stayed unmatched.

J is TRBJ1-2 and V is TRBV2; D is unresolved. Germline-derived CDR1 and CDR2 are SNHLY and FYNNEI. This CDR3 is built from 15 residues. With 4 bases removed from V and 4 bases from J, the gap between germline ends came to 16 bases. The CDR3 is CASSAIEAKPYGYTF. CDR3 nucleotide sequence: TGTGCCAGCAGTGCTATCGAAGCGAAACCCTATGGCTACACCTTC.

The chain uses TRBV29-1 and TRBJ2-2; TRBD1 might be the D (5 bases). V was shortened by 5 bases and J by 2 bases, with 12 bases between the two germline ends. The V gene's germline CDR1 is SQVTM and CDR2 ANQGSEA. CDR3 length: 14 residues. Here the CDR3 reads CSVTQTDNTGELFF. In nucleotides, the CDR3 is TGCAGCGTTACTCAGACAGATAACACCGGGGAGCTGTTTTTT.

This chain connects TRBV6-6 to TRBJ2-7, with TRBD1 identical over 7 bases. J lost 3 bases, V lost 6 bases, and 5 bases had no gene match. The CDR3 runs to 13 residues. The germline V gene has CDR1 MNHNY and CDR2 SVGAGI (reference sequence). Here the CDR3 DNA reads TGTGCCAGCAGCATGACAGGGCTCTACGAGCAGTACTTC. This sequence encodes CASSMTGLYEQYF.

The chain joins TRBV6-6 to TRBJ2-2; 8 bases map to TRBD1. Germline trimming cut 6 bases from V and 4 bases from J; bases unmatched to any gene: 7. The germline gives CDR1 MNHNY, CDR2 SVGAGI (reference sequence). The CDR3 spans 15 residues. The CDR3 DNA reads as TGTGCCAGCAGCCCCAGGGGGCTGGGCACCGGGGAGCTGTTTTTT. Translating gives CASSPRGLGTGELFF.

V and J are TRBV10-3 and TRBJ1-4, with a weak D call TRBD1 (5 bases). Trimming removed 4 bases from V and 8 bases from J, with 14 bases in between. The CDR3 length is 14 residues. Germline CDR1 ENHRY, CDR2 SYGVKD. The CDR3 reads CAISVGGGSEKLFF. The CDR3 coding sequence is TGTGCCATCAGTGTTGGGGGAGGAAGCGAAAAACTGTTTTTT.

CDR3: CASSTNRQSYGYTF. CDR3 nucleotide sequence: TGTGCCAGTAGCACAAACAGACAGAGCTATGGCTACACCTTC. The chain links TRBV19 to TRBJ1-2; a possible D gene is TRBD1 (5 bases). This CDR3 is 14 amino acids long. V dropped 6 bases and J dropped 4 bases, with 15 bases sitting between them. In germline, CDR1 is LNHDA, CDR2 SQIVND (reference sequence).

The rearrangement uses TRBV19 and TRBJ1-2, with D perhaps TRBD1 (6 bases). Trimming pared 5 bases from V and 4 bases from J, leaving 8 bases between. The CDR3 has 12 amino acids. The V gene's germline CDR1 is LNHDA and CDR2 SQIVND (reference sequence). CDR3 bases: TGTGCCAGTAGTGGACAGTCCTATGGCTACACCTTC. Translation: CASSGQSYGYTF.

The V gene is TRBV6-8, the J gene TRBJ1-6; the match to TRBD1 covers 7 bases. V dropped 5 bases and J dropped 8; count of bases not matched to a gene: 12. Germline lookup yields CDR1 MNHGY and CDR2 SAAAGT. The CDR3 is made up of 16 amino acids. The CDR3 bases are TGTGCCAGCAGTCGGAGGGGGCAGGGCCCCCATTCACCCCTCCACTTT. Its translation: CASSRRGQGPHSPLHF.

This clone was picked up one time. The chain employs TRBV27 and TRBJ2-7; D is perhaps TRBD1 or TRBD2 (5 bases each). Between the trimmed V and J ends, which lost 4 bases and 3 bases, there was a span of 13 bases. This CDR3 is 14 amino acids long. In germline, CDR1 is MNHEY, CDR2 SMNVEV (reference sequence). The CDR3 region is CASSSSGRGYEQYF. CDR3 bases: TGTGCCAGCAGTTCCTCAGGGAGAGGCTACGAGCAGTACTTC.

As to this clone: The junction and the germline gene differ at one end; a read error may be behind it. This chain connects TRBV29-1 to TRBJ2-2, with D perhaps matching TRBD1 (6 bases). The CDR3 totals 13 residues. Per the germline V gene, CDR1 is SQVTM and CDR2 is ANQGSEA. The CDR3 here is CSVNQGNAGELFF. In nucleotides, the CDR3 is TGCAGCGTTAATCAGGGGAACGCCGGGGAGCTGTTTTTT.

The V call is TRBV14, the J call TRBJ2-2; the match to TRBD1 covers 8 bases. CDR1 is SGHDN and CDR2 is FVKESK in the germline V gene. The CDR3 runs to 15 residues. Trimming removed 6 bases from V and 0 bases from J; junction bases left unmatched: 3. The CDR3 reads CASRQGQANTGELFF. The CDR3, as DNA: TGTGCCAGCAGACAGGGACAGGCGAACACCGGGGAGCTGTTTTTT.

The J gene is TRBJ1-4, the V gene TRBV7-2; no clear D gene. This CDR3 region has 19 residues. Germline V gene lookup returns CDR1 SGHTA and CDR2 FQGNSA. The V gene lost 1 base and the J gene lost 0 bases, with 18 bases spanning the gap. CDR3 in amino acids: CASSLDPHTWSSTNEKLFF. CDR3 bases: TGTGCCAGCAGCTTAGACCCACATACGTGGAGTTCAACTAATGAAAAACTGTTTTTT.

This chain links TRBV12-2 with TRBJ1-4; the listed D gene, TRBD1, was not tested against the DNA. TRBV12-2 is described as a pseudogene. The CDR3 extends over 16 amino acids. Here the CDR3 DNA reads TGTGCAAGTCGCTCACCCGACAGGGAGTCAGATGAAAAACTGTTTTTT. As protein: CASRSPDRESDEKLFF.